This record looks at one TCR beta chain sequence and its context. The entry originates in a study of Tregs in tolerant kidney transplant recipients. The CDR3 spans 17 residues. The germline CDR1 and CDR2 sequences are SGHNT and YYREEE (reference sequence). V was cut by 0 bases and J by 2 bases, with 17 bases left in between. Produced via immunoSEQ multiplex PCR; TCRdb's table is partial and in-frame only. The data contain some 250,000 clones, roughly four fifths of them singletons. Material: CD4+ T cells from blood. The TCR sequence derives from a human donor in good health. The rearrangement uses TRBV5-4 and TRBJ1-1; D is unclear. This chain's CDR3 is CASSLAPVLDLNTEAFF. CDR3 in DNA: TGTGCCAGCAGCTTGGCCCCAGTATTAGACCTCAACACTGAAGCTTTCTTT.